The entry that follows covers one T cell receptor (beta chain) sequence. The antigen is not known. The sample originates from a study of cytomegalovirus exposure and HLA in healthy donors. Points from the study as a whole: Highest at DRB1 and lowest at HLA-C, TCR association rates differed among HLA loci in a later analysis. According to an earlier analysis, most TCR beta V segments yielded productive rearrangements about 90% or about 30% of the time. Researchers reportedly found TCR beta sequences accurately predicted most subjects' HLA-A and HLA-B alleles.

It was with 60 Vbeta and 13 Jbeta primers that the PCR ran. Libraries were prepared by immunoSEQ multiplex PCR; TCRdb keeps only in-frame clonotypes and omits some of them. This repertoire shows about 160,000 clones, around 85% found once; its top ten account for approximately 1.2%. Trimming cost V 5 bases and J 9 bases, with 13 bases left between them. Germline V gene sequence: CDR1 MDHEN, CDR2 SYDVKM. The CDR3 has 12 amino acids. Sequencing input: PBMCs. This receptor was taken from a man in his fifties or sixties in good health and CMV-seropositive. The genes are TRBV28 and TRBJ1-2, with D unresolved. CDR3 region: CASSLWTLSYTF. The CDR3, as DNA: TGTGCCAGCAGTCTTTGGACTTTGAGCTACACCTTC.